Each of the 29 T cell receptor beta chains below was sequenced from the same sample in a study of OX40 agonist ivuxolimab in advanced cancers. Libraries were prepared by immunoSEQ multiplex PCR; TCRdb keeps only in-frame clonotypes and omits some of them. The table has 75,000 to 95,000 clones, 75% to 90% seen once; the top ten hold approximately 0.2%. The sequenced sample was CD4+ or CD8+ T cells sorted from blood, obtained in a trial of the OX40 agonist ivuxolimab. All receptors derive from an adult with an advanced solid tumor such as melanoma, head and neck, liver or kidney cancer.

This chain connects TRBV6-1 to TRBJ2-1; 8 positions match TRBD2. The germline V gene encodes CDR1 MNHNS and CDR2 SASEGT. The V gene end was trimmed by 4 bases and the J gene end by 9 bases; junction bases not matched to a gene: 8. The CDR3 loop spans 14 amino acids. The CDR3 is CASSATGGPREQFF. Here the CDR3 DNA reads TGTGCCAGCAGTGCGACGGGGGGGCCGCGTGAGCAGTTCTTC.

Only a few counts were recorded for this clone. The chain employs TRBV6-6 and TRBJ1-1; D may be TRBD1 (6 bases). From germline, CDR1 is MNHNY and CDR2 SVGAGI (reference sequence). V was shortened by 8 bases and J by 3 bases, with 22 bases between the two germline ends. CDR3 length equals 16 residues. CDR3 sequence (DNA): TGTGCCAGCCAAAGCCCACGGGGACAAGGGGACACTGAAGCTTTCTTT. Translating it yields CASQSPRGQGDTEAFF.

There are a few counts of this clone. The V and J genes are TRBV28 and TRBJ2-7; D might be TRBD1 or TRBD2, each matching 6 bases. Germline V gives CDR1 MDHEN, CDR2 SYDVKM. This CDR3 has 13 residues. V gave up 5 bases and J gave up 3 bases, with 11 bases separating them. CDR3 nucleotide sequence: TGTGCCAGCAGTATCCGGGGGCGCTACGAGCAGTACGTC. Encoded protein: CASSIRGRYEQYV.

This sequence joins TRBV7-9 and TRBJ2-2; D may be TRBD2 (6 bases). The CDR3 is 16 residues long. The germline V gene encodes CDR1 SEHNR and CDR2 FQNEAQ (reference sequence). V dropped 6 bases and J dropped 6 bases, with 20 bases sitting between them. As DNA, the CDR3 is TGTGCCAGCAGGCGGGACGAGGGGACCCAGCCCGGGGAGCTGTTTTTT. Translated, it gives CASRRDEGTQPGELFF. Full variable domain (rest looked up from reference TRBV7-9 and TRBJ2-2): DTGVSQNPRHKITKRGQNVTFRCDPISEHNRLYWYRQTLGQGPEFLTYFQNEAQLEKSRLLSDRFSAERPKGSFSTLEIQRTEQGDSAMYLCASRRDEGTQPGELFFGEGSRLTVL.

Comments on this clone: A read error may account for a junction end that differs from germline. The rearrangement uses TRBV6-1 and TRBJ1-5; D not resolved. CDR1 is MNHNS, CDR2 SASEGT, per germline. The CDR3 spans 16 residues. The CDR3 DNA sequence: TGTGCCATCAGTGGTTCCGGGAATCTAGGCAATCAGCCCCAGCATTTT. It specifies CAISGSGNLGNQPQHF.

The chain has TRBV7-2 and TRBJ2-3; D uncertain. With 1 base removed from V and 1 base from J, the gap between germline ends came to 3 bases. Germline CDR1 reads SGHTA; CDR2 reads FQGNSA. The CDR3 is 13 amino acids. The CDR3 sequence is CASSLEGTDTQYF. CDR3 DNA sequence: TGTGCCAGCAGCTTAGAAGGCACAGATACGCAGTATTTT.

The DNA of the CDR3 is TGTGCCAGCTCACCCCGGACTAGCGGGGGACTAAATGAGCAGTTCTTC. This sequence encodes CASSPRTSGGLNEQFF. The chain couples TRBV18 to TRBJ2-1; TRBD2 agrees at 13 bases. V shed 3 bases, J shed 7 bases, and the junction held 6 bases outside the gene matches. Germline CDR1 KGHSH, CDR2 LQKENI. CDR3 length equals 16 residues.

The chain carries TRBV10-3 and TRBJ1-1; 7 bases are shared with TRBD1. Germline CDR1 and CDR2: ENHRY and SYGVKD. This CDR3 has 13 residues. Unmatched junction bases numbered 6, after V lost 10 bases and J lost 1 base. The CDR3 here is CATTGDPNTEAFF. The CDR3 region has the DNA TGTGCCACCACAGGGGACCCGAACACTGAAGCTTTCTTT.

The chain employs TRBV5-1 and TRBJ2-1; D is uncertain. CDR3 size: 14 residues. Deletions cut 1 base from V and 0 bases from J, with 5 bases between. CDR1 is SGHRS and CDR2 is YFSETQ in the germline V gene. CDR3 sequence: CASSLRVSYNEQFF. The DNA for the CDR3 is TGCGCCAGCAGCTTGCGAGTCTCCTACAATGAGCAGTTCTTC.

The CDR3 nucleotides read TGTGCCAGCAGCTTGGTAGGGGGAGTATCGCGGGAGCAGTACTTC. Translation: CASSLVGGVSREQYF. The J gene is TRBJ2-7, the V gene TRBV5-4; possible D gene TRBD1, 6 bases. This CDR3 is built from 15 residues. The germline V gene encodes CDR1 SGHNT and CDR2 YYREEE (reference sequence). V was shortened by 0 bases and J by 7 bases, with 17 bases between the two germline ends.

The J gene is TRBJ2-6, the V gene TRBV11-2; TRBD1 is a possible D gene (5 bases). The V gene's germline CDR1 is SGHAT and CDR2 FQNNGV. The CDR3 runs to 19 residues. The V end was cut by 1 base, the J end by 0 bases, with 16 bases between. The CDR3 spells CASSLAPQGMTSGANVLTF. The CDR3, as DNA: TGTGCCAGCAGCTTAGCCCCGCAGGGTATGACCTCTGGGGCCAACGTCCTGACTTTC.

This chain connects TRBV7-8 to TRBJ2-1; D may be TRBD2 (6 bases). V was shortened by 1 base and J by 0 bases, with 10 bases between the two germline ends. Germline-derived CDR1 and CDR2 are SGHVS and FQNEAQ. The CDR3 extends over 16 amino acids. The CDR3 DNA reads TGTGCCAGCAGCTTAGAGGCGGGGAGCTCCTACAATGAGCAGTTCTTC. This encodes CASSLEAGSSYNEQFF.

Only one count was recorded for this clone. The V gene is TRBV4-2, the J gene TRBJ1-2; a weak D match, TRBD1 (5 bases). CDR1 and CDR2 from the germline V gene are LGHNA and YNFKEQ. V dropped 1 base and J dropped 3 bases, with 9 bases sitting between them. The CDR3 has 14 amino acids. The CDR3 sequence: CASSQGQWDYGYTF. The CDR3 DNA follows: TGTGCCAGCAGCCAAGGACAGTGGGACTATGGCTACACCTTC.

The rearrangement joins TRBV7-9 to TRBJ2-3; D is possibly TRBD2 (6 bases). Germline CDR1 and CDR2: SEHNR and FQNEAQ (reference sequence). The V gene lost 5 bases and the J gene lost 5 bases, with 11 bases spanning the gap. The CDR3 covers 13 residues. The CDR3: CASSPRDVDTQYF. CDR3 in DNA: TGTGCCAGCAGCCCGCGGGACGTAGATACGCAGTATTTT.

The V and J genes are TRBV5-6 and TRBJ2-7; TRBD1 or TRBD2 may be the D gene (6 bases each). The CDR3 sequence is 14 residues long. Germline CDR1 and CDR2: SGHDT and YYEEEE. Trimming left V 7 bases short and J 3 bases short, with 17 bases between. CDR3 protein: CASARGGSDYEQYF. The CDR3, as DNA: TGTGCCAGCGCTCGAGGGGGGAGCGACTACGAGCAGTACTTC.

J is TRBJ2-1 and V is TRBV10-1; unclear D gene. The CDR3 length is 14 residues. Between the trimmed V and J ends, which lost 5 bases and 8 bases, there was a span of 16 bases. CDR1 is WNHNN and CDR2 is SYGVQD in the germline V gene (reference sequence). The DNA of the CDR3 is TGCGCCAGCAGTCGTTCCCCGAGGAAGGATGAGCAGTTCTTC. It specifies CASSRSPRKDEQFF.

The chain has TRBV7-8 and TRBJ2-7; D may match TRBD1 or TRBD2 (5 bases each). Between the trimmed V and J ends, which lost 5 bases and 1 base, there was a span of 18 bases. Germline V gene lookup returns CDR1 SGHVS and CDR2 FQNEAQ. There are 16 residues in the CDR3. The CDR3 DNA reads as TGTGCCAGCAGCACCCGTGGGGGAATAGGGTCCTACGAGCAGTACTTC. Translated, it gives CASSTRGGIGSYEQYF.

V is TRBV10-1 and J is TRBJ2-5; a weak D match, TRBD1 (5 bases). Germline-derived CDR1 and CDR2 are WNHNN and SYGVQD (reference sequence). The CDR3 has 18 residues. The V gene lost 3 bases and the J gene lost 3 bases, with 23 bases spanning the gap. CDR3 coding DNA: TGCGCCAGCAGTGACCCCCTCCCGGACATACGTCAGGAAGAGACCCAGTACTTC. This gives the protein CASSDPLPDIRQEETQYF.

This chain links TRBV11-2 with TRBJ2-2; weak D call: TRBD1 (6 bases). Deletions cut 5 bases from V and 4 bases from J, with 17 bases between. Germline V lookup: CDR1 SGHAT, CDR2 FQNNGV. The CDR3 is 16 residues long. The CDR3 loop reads CASSPRRGRTTGELFF. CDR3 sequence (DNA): TGTGCCAGCAGCCCAAGAAGGGGGAGAACCACCGGGGAGCTGTTTTTT. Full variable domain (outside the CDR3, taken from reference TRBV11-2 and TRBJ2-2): EAGVAQSPRYKIIEKRQSVAFWCNPISGHATLYWYQQILGQGPKLLIQFQNNGVVDDSQLPKDRFSAERLKGVDSTLKIQPAKLEDSAVYLCASSPRRGRTTGELFFGEGSRLTVL.

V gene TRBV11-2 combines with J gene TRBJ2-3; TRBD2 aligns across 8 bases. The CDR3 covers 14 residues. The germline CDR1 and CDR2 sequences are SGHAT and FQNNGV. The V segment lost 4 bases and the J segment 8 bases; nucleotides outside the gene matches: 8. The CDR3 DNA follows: TGTGCCAGCAGCTGGGACGGACTAGCCGGTACGCAGTATTTT. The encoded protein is CASSWDGLAGTQYF.

In DNA form, the CDR3 reads TGTGCCAGTAGTATAGGGTCGGGGGGCGCCCGGACCGGGGAGCTGTTTTTT. It is translated as CASSIGSGGARTGELFF. The chain joins TRBV19 to TRBJ2-2; maybe TRBD2 (7 bases). V was trimmed by 1 base and J by 5 bases, leaving 17 bases between them. Germline V gene lookup returns CDR1 LNHDA and CDR2 SQIVND (reference sequence). CDR3 length equals 17 residues.

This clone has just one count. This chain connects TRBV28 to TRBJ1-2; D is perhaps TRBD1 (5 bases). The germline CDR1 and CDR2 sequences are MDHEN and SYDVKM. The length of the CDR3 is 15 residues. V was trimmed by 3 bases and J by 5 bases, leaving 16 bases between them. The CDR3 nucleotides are TGTGCCAGCAGTTTGGCTGAGAGACAGCTATATGGCTACACCTTC. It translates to CASSLAERQLYGYTF.

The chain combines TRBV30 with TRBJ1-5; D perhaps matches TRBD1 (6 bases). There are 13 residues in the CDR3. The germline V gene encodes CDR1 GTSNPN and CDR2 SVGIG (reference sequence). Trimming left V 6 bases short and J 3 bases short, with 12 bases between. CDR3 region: CACPGQTNQPQHF. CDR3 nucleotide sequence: TGTGCCTGCCCCGGACAGACCAATCAGCCCCAGCATTTT. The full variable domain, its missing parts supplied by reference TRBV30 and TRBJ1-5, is SQTIHQWPATLVQPVGSPLSLECTVEGTSNPNLYWYRQAAGRGLQLLFYSVGIGQISSEVPQNLSASRPQDRQFILSSKKLLLSDSGFYLCACPGQTNQPQHFGDGTRLSIL.

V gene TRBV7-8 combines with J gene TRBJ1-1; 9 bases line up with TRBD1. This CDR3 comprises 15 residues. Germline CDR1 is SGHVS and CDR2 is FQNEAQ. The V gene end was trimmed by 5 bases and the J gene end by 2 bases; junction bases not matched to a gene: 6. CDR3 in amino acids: CASSNRGQGNTEAFF. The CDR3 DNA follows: TGTGCCAGCAGCAATAGGGGACAGGGAAACACTGAAGCTTTCTTT.

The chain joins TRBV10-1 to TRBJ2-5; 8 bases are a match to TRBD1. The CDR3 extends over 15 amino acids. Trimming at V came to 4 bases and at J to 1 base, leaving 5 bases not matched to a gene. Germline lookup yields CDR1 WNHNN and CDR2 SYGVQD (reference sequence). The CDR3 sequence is CASSGSTGAQETQYF. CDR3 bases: TGCGCCAGCAGTGGTTCGACAGGGGCCCAAGAGACCCAGTACTTC.

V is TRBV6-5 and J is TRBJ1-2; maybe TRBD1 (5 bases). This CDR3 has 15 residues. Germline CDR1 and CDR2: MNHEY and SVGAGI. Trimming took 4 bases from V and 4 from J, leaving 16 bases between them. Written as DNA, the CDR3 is TGTGCCAGCAGTTCAACAGGTTTGGGATCCTATGGCTACACCTTC. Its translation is CASSSTGLGSYGYTF.

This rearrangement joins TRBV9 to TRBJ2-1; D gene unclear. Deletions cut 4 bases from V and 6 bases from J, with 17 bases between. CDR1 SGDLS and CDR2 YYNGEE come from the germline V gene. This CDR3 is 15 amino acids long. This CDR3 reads CASSPLGPAVNEQFF. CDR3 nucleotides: TGTGCCAGCAGCCCACTTGGACCCGCCGTCAATGAGCAGTTCTTC.

In DNA form, the CDR3 reads TGTGCCAGCAGTGGGATCGGGGGACAGGGGACCCAGTACTTC. This sequence encodes CASSGIGGQGTQYF. V and J are TRBV27 and TRBJ2-5, with 9 bases identical to TRBD1. Germline V gives CDR1 MNHEY, CDR2 SMNVEV (reference sequence). V lost 5 bases to trimming and J lost 7 bases; unmatched junction nucleotides: 8. The CDR3 sequence is 14 residues long.

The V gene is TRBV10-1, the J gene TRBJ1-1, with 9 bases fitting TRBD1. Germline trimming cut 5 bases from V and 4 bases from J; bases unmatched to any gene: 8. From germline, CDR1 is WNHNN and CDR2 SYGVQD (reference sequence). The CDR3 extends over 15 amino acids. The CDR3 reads CASSPNRGLGTEAFF. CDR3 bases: TGCGCCAGCAGTCCAAACAGGGGGCTGGGCACTGAAGCTTTCTTT.